This paragraph reports one T cell receptor (beta chain). Method: immunoSEQ multiplex PCR; TCRdb's copy keeps in-frame clones and lacks some. The table includes 300,000 to 350,000 clones, 80% to 95% detected once. This sample stems from a study of blood T cell repertoires in COVID-19. On the study more broadly: There were acute and convalescent COVID-19 samples, and they came from the United States, Italy and Spain.

Germline V gene data show CDR1 as MNHEY and CDR2 as SVGAGI. This CDR3 contains 14 residues. With 6 bases clipped from V and 8 bases from J, the junction kept 7 bases outside the gene matches. Sequencing was carried out using peripheral blood. The V and J genes are TRBV6-5 and TRBJ2-1; TRBD2 agrees at 10 bases. The receptor's source is a woman between 25 and 40 years old with COVID-19, enrolled during active disease. In DNA, the CDR3 is TGTGCCAGCAGAACTAGCGGGAACGTCTATGAGCAGTTCTTC. Amino acid sequence: CASRTSGNVYEQFF.